What follows describes a single T cell receptor beta chain. This entry is derived from a study of blood T cell repertoires in COVID-19. The wider study: PBMCs, B-cell-depleted T cells, or T cells provided the cDNA or gDNA that made up the material.

The V end lost 0 bases, the J end lost 2 bases, and 10 bases lay between the germline ends. From germline, CDR1 is SGHDT and CDR2 YYEEEE. The CDR3 is 15 residues long. Assay used: immunoSEQ multiplex PCR; TCRdb lists only in-frame clones, some missing. Of some 38,000 clones detected, approximately 89% appear once; the ten largest clones hold about two fifths. The V gene is TRBV5-6, the J gene TRBJ2-3, with D unresolved. Sequencing was done on a sample of peripheral blood. The source is a man aged 60 to 69 with active or convalescent COVID-19. The CDR3 nucleotides read TGTGCCAGCAGCTTGGACATCTCTCTCACAGATACGCAGTATTTT. Residues: CASSLDISLTDTQYF.